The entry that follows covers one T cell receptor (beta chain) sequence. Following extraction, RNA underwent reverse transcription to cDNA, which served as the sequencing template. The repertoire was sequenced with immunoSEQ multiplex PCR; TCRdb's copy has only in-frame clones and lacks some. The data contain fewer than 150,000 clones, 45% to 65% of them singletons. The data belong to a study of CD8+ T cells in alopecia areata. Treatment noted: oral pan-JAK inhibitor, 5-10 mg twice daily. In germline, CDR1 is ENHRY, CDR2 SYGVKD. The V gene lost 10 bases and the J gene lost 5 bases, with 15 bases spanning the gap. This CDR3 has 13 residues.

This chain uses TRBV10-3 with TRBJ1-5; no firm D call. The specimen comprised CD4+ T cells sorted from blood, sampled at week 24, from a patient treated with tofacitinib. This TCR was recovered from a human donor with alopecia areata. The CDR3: CATSRGPDQPQHF. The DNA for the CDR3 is TGTGCCACCAGCCGAGGGCCTGATCAGCCCCAGCATTTT.